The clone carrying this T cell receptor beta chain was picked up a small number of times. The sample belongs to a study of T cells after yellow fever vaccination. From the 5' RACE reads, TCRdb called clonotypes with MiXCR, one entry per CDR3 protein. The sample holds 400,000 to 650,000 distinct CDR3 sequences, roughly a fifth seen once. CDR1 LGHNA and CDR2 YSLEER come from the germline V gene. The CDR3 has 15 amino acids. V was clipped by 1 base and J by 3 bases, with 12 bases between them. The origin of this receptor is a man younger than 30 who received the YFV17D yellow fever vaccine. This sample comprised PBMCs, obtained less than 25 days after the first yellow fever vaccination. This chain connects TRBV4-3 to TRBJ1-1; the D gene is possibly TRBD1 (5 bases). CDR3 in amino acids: CASSQVQQGDTEAFF. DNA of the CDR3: TGCGCCAGCAGCCAAGTCCAGCAGGGAGACACTGAAGCTTTCTTT.